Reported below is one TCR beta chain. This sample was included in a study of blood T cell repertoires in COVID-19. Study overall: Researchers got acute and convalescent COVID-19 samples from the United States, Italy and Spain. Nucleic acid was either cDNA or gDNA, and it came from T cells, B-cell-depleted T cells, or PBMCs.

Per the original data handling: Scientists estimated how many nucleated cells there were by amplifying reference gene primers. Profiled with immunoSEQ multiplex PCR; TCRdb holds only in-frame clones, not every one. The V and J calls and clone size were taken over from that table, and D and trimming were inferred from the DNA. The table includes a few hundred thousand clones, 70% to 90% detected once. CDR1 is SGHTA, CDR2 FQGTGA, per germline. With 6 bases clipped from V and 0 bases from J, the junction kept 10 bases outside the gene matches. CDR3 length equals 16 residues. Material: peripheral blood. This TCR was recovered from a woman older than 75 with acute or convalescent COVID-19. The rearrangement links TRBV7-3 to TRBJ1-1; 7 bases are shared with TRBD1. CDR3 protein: CASRLGPTGLNTEAFF. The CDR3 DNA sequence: TGTGCCAGCAGGTTAGGCCCGACAGGGCTGAACACTGAAGCTTTCTTT.